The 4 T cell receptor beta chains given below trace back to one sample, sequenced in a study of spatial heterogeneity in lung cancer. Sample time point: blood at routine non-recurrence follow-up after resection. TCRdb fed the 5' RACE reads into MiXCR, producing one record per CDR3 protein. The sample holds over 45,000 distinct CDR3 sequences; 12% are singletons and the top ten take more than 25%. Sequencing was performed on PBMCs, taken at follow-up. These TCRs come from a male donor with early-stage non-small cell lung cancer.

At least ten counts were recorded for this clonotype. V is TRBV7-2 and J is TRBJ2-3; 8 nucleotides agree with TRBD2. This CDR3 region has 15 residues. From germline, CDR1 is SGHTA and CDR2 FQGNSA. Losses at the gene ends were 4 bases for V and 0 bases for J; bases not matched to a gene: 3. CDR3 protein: CASSYSGVSTDTQYF. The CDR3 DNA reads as TGTGCCAGCAGCTATAGCGGGGTTAGCACAGATACGCAGTATTTT.

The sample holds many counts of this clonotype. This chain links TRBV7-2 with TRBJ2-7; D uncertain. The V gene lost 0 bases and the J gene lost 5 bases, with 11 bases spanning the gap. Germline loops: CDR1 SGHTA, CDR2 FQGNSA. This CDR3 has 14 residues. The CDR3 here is CASSLANGIHEQYF. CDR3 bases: TGTGCCAGCAGCTTAGCGAACGGTATCCACGAGCAGTACTTC.

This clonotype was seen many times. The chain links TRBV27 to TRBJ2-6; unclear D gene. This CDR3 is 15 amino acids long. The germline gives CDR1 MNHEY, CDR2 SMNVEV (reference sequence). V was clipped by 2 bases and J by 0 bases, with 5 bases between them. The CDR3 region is CASSLTNSGANVLTF. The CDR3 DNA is TGTGCCAGCAGTTTAACTAACTCTGGGGCCAACGTCCTGACTTTC.

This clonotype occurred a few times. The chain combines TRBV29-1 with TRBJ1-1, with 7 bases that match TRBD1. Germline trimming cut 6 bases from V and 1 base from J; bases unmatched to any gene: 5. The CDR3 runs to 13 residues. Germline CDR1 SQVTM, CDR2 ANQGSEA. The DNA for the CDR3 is TGCAGCGTGGCGACAGGGCCGAACACTGAAGCTTTCTTT. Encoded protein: CSVATGPNTEAFF.